The 23 T cell receptor beta chains reported below all come from one sample, sequenced in a study of blood T cell repertoires in COVID-19. Method: immunoSEQ multiplex PCR; TCRdb's copy keeps in-frame clones and lacks some. The sample holds 70,000 to 75,000 clones, 90% seen once. Sample: peripheral blood. Source of these receptors: a woman between 18 and 29 years old with acute or convalescent COVID-19.

The J gene is TRBJ2-2, the V gene TRBV7-2; D might be TRBD2 (6 bases). This CDR3 is built from 15 residues. Trimming stripped 6 bases from V and 2 bases from J, with 13 bases between. Germline V gene sequence: CDR1 SGHTA, CDR2 FQGNSA. The CDR3 here is CASRWGVANTGELFF. CDR3 coding DNA: TGTGCCAGCAGGTGGGGGGTGGCCAACACCGGGGAGCTGTTTTTT. The full variable domain, with the rest looked up from reference TRBV7-2 and TRBJ2-2, is GAGVSQSPSNKVTEKGKDVELRCDPISGHTALYWYRQSLGQGLEFLIYFQGNSAPDKSGLPSDRFSAERTGGSVSTLTIQRTQQEDSAVYLCASRWGVANTGELFFGEGSRLTVL.

J is TRBJ2-2 and V is TRBV19, with TRBD1 matching over 7 bases. Germline V lookup: CDR1 LNHDA, CDR2 SQIVND (reference sequence). V gave up 3 bases and J gave up 0 bases; unmatched junction bases: 4. The CDR3 totals 16 residues. CDR3 loop: CASSIKGGSNTGELFF. The CDR3, as DNA: TGTGCCAGTAGTATCAAAGGGGGCTCGAACACCGGGGAGCTGTTTTTT.

The genes are TRBV10-2 and TRBJ1-1, with no clear D. The ends were cut back, 2 bases at V and 0 bases at J, with 4 bases in the middle. Germline V gene sequence: CDR1 WSHSY, CDR2 SAAADI. The CDR3 loop spans 13 amino acids. For the CDR3, the DNA is TGCGCCAGCAGTGAGGTCATGAACACTGAAGCTTTCTTT. Its protein is CASSEVMNTEAFF.

The chain has TRBV19 and TRBJ1-1; D not resolved. The germline V gene encodes CDR1 LNHDA and CDR2 SQIVND (reference sequence). This CDR3 region has 13 residues. Deletions cut 2 bases from V and 0 bases from J, with 4 bases between. The DNA of the CDR3 is TGTGCCAGTAGTATATTATTGAACACTGAAGCTTTCTTT. Translated: CASSILLNTEAFF.

J is TRBJ1-6 and V is TRBV18; 8 bases are shared with TRBD1. Per the germline V gene, CDR1 is KGHSH and CDR2 is LQKENI. The CDR3 covers 15 residues. The trim removed 3 bases at V and 11 bases at J, leaving 9 bases unmatched. CDR3: CASSPRQGIQAPLHF. The CDR3 bases are TGTGCCAGCTCACCTCGACAGGGGATCCAGGCACCCCTCCACTTT. The complete variable domain, with remaining parts taken from reference TRBV18 and TRBJ1-6, reads NAGVMQNPRHLVRRRGQEARLRCSPMKGHSHVYWYRQLPEEGLKFMVYLQKENIIDESGMPKERFSAEFPKEGPSILRIQQVVRGDSAAYFCASSPRQGIQAPLHFGNGTRLTVT.

This clone showed up just once. The V and J genes are TRBV5-6 and TRBJ2-5, with TRBD1 matching over 8 bases. V lost 4 bases, J lost 3 bases, and 14 bases stayed unmatched. CDR1 and CDR2 from the germline V gene are SGHDT and YYEEEE. This CDR3 region has 17 residues. The CDR3 here is CASSPSDRAELEETQYF. For the CDR3, the DNA is TGTGCCAGCAGCCCCTCGGACAGGGCCGAACTCGAAGAGACCCAGTACTTC.

The V call is TRBV19, the J call TRBJ1-1, with 11 bases identical to TRBD1. Per germline, CDR1 LNHDA and CDR2 SQIVND (reference sequence). Trimming at V came to 6 bases and at J to 5 bases, leaving 8 bases not matched to a gene. This CDR3 comprises 15 residues. CDR3 sequence reads: CASRMGQGDWTEAFF. CDR3 nucleotides: TGTGCCAGTAGAATGGGACAGGGGGATTGGACTGAAGCTTTCTTT.

In its sample, this clone ranks as medium-sized. J is TRBJ2-1 and V is TRBV3-1 (or the pseudogene TRBV3-2); 9 nucleotides line up with TRBD2. After removal of 1 base from V and 8 bases from J, the junction contained 9 bases not matched to a gene. The CDR3 is made up of 16 amino acids. Per the germline V gene, CDR1 is LGHDT and CDR2 is YNNKEL (reference sequence). Here the CDR3 reads CASSQVFGGRGDEQFF. CDR3 sequence (DNA): TGTGCCAGCAGCCAAGTGTTTGGCGGGAGGGGGGATGAGCAGTTCTTC.

This chain uses TRBV19 with TRBJ1-1; TRBD1 matches 8 bases. This CDR3 is built from 14 residues. J was trimmed by 1 base and V by 5 bases; bases with no gene match: 3. CDR1 is LNHDA, CDR2 SQIVND, per germline (reference sequence). The chain's CDR3 is CASSFRGRNTEAFF. The CDR3 DNA follows: TGTGCCAGTAGTTTCAGGGGGCGGAACACTGAAGCTTTCTTT.

The rearrangement links TRBV20-1 to TRBJ2-1, with D perhaps matching TRBD2 (7 bases). The CDR3 loop spans 9 amino acids. Trimming stripped 7 bases from V and 13 bases from J, with 11 bases between. Per the germline V gene, CDR1 is DFQATT and CDR2 is SNEGSKA (reference sequence). The CDR3 region has the DNA TGCAGTGAGTCGGGGGGCCAGTTCTTC. It codes for CSESGGQFF.

This chain connects TRBV19 to TRBJ1-5, with 7 bases aligning to TRBD1. This CDR3 contains 15 residues. Germline CDR1 and CDR2: LNHDA and SQIVND (reference sequence). After removal of 2 bases from V and 3 bases from J, the junction contained 4 bases not matched to a gene. CDR3 coding DNA: TGTGCCAGTAGTATAACGGAGGGGGCCAATCAGCCCCAGCATTTT. It is translated as CASSITEGANQPQHF.

The DNA for the CDR3 is TGTGCCTGGAGTGGGCCCGGCGGGACTAGCAATCAGCCCCAGCATTTT. Its protein product is CAWSGPGGTSNQPQHF. This sequence joins TRBV30 and TRBJ1-5, with D tentatively TRBD1 (5 bases). CDR1 is GTSNPN and CDR2 is SVGIG in the germline V gene (reference sequence). The CDR3 loop spans 16 amino acids. Trimming shortened V by 1 base and J by 0 bases, and 13 bases separated the two germline ends. The full variable domain, in which reference TRBV30 and TRBJ1-5 provide the parts outside the CDR3, is SQTIHQWPATLVQPVGSPLSLECTVEGTSNPNLYWYRQAAGRGLQLLFYSVGIGQISSEVPQNLSASRPQDRQFILSSKKLLLSDSGFYLCAWSGPGGTSNQPQHFGDGTRLSIL.

Comments on this clone: Other DNA sequences from this sample encode an identical CDR3 as well. The chain couples TRBV7-8 to TRBJ2-7; tentative D call: TRBD2 (6 bases). The CDR3 consists of 13 residues. Germline V gene lookup returns CDR1 SGHVS and CDR2 FQNEAQ. The V end lost 4 bases, the J end lost 7 bases, and 14 bases lay between the germline ends. DNA of the CDR3: TGTGCCAGCAGCTCGGGGGTCTCGGGAGAGCAGTACTTC. This codes for CASSSGVSGEQYF.

This rearrangement joins TRBV30 to TRBJ2-5; tentatively, D is TRBD1 (6 bases). The CDR3 contains 14 residues. Looked up from germline, CDR1 is GTSNPN and CDR2 is SVGIG (reference sequence). The V and J ends lost 4 bases and 5 bases respectively, with 17 bases between them. The CDR3 coding sequence is TGTGCCTGGATACCGGGACACTCCCAGGAGACCCAGTACTTC. Translation gives CAWIPGHSQETQYF.

CDR3 sequence reads: CASSESARGSNSPLHF. CDR3 nucleotide sequence: TGTGCCAGCAGTGAGTCGGCCAGGGGATCAAATTCACCCCTCCACTTT. V and J are TRBV6-4 and TRBJ1-6; maybe TRBD1 (6 bases). V was trimmed by 3 bases and J by 7 bases, leaving 16 bases between them. CDR3 length: 16 amino acids. Germline lookup yields CDR1 MRHNA and CDR2 SNTAGT.

This clone was detected only once. This rearrangement joins TRBV19 to TRBJ2-1; 8 bases line up with TRBD2. V dropped 3 bases and J dropped 6; count of bases not matched to a gene: 7. CDR3 length: 15 amino acids. Germline-derived CDR1 and CDR2 are LNHDA and SQIVND (reference sequence). The CDR3 is CASSMSAGGSNEQFF. The DNA of the CDR3 is TGTGCCAGTAGTATGAGTGCGGGAGGATCCAATGAGCAGTTCTTC.

The gene calls are TRBV2 and TRBJ1-3; D remains unclear. Trimming took off 7 bases at V and 4 bases at J, with 5 bases between the two ends. CDR1 and CDR2 from the germline V gene are SNHLY and FYNNEI. This CDR3 region has 11 residues. The CDR3 DNA reads TGTGCCAGCATCTTAGGAAACACCATATATTTT. It encodes CASILGNTIYF.

The V call is TRBV6-5, the J call TRBJ1-1; no firm D call. The CDR3 length is 14 residues. Between the trimmed V and J ends, which lost 4 bases and 1 base, there was a span of 10 bases. Germline V gene sequence: CDR1 MNHEY, CDR2 SVGAGI. CDR3 sequence: CASSSFTENTEAFF. DNA for the CDR3: TGTGCCAGCAGTTCATTTACAGAGAACACTGAAGCTTTCTTT.

The CDR3 reads CASSESRGNTQYF. The DNA for the CDR3 is TGTGCCAGCAGTGAGTCGCGGGGTAATACGCAGTATTTT. V and J are TRBV6-4 and TRBJ2-3; a weak D match, TRBD2 (6 bases). CDR1 is MRHNA and CDR2 is SNTAGT in the germline V gene. The ends were cut back, 3 bases at V and 7 bases at J, with 11 bases in the middle. The CDR3 has 13 residues.

V and J are TRBV28 and TRBJ1-1; possibly TRBD1 for D (6 bases). The V end lost 8 bases, the J end lost 4 bases, and 23 bases lay between the germline ends. Germline lookup yields CDR1 MDHEN and CDR2 SYDVKM. This CDR3 contains 16 residues. Here the CDR3 DNA reads TGTGCCAGCCGCCTCTCAGGGCGGGGGCGGGGCACTGAAGCTTTCTTT. As protein: CASRLSGRGRGTEAFF.

The V call is TRBV29-1, the J call TRBJ1-1; the D is unclear. There are 11 residues in the CDR3. V shed 4 bases and J shed 6 bases, with 9 bases lying between them. Germline CDR1 is SQVTM and CDR2 is ANQGSEA. The CDR3, as DNA: TGCAGCGTTGCTGACACTCCTGAAGCTTTCTTT. Its protein is CSVADTPEAFF.

The rearrangement uses TRBV10-3 and TRBJ2-3, with 11 bases lining up with TRBD2. With V trimmed by 10 bases and J by 0 bases, 18 bases remained unmatched. This CDR3 has 19 residues. Germline assignment: CDR1 ENHRY and CDR2 SYGVKD. The CDR3 is CATHSRLAGGPSSTDTQYF. The CDR3 DNA is TGTGCCACCCATTCACGCCTAGCGGGGGGCCCATCGAGCACAGATACGCAGTATTTT.

V is TRBV19 and J is TRBJ1-5; D gene unclear. Trimming removed 2 bases from V and 0 bases from J, with 14 bases in between. This CDR3 spans 17 amino acids. CDR1 is LNHDA, CDR2 SQIVND, per germline (reference sequence). CDR3 amino acids: CASSITADDYSNQPQHF. CDR3 nucleotides: TGTGCCAGTAGTATAACCGCGGACGACTATAGCAATCAGCCCCAGCATTTT.